The 10 T cell receptor beta chains reported below all come from one sample, sequenced in a study of CD8+CD57+ T cells in acquired aplastic anemia. Genomic DNA, serving as template, underwent TCR beta VDJ and CDR3 profiling. TCRdb recomputed calls from the reads with MiXCR, one row per CDR3 protein. The sample consists of 400,000 to 500,000 distinct CDR3 sequences, approximately 70% of them appearing once. Sequencing input: sorted CD4+, CD8+, or CD8+CD57+ T cells (not recorded which) from PBMCs. Receptors were obtained from a human donor in good health, serving as a control.

The count of this clonotype is one. An end of the junction does not agree with germline; a read error may underlie this. The rearrangement joins TRBV7-2 to TRBJ1-5; D might be TRBD1 (5 bases). The CDR3 has 15 amino acids. Germline CDR1 is SGHTA and CDR2 is FQGNSA. CDR3 sequence: CASSVPGAGNQPKHF. The CDR3 DNA follows: TGTGCCAGTAGTGTCCCCGGGGCTGGAAATCAGCCCAAGCATTTT.

This clonotype has more than one count but fewer than ten. A much larger clone lies a single base off, so this may be a read error. The CDR3 DNA reads as TGTGCCAGCAGTTTTAGCGGGGGGCAAGAGACCCAGTACTTC. It encodes CASSFSGGQETQYF. The chain joins TRBV7-9 to TRBJ2-5, with 10 bases that match TRBD2. The CDR3 sequence is 14 residues long. Germline loops: CDR1 SEHNR, CDR2 FQNEAQ (reference sequence). V gave up 6 bases and J gave up 2 bases; unmatched junction bases: 3.

In regard to this clonotype: A junction boundary mismatches the germline segment, possibly from a read error. J is TRBJ2-3 and V is TRBV7-2; 7 positions match TRBD2. From germline, CDR1 is SGHTA and CDR2 FQGNSA. The CDR3 contains 15 residues. CDR3 region: CASSLGGGLADKQYF. The CDR3 DNA is TGTGCCAGCAGCTTAGGGGGGGGTCTGGCAGATAAGCAGTATTTT.

This rearrangement joins TRBV20-1 to TRBJ2-3; a weak D match, TRBD2 (6 bases). The CDR3 consists of 13 residues. V was clipped by 0 bases and J by 7 bases, with 11 bases between them. Germline CDR1 reads DFQATT; CDR2 reads SNEGSKA (reference sequence). In nucleotides, the CDR3 is TGCAGTGCTAGAGAGGAGGGCGGCCATACGCAGTATTTT. Translation gives CSAREEGGHTQYF.

This clonotype was counted many times. The chain has TRBV19 and TRBJ1-6, with 7 positions matching TRBD1. Trimming removed 2 bases from V and 7 bases from J; junction bases left unmatched: 5. This CDR3 has 15 residues. CDR1 and CDR2 from the germline V gene are LNHDA and SQIVND (reference sequence). The CDR3 here is CASSIIGTVNSPLHF. The CDR3 region has the DNA TGTGCCAGTAGTATAATCGGGACAGTAAATTCACCCCTCCACTTT.

This clonotype has more than one count but fewer than ten. The chain has TRBV7-6 and TRBJ2-1; no firm D call. V lost 1 base and J 9 bases, leaving 10 bases between the germline ends. In germline, CDR1 is SGHVS, CDR2 FNYEAQ. This CDR3 spans 13 amino acids. The DNA of the CDR3 is TGTGCCAGCAGCTTAGGCGTAAGTGTTGAGCAGTTCTTC. It yields the protein CASSLGVSVEQFF.

A note on this clonotype: Germline is not matched at one junction end, which may reflect a read error. The chain has TRBV5-8 and TRBJ1-5; D not certain. Germline V gene lookup returns CDR1 SGHTS and CDR2 YDEGEE. The CDR3 loop spans 13 amino acids. The DNA of the CDR3 is TGTGCTAGCAGCCCCGTCAGCGGAACGGCCCAGCATTTT. The encoded protein is CASSPVSGTAQHF.

Notes on this clonotype: Mismatch with germline at one junction end may stem from a read error. This chain uses TRBV7-2 with TRBJ1-1, with D perhaps matching TRBD1 or TRBD2 (5 bases each). The DNA end lines up better with TRBJ2-1; the J call may be wrong. CDR3 length: 13 residues. CDR1 and CDR2 from the germline V gene are SGHTA and FQGNSA. The DNA of the CDR3 is TGTGCCACCAGCAGAGACAGAGGGCTTGAACAGTTCTTC. Protein product: CATSRDRGLEQFF.

The chain uses TRBV7-2 and TRBJ2-5; D might be TRBD1 (6 bases). The J call is uncertain, as TRBJ2-7 better fits the DNA end. CDR3 length: 14 residues. Germline-derived CDR1 and CDR2 are SGHTA and FQGNSA. The CDR3 bases are TGTGCCAGCAGCTTAGCATCCACAGGGTACGAGCAGTACTTC. Translating gives CASSLASTGYEQYF.

There are many counts of this clonotype. The V gene is TRBV29-1, the J gene TRBJ1-2, with 8 positions matching TRBD1. This CDR3 is 13 amino acids long. Germline CDR1 is SQVTM and CDR2 is ANQGSEA. The ends lost 4 bases at V and 8 bases at J; junction bases unmatched: 9. The CDR3 DNA reads TGCAGCGTTGCTATTGGACAGGGAAGGGGCTACACCTTC. Encoded protein: CSVAIGQGRGYTF.